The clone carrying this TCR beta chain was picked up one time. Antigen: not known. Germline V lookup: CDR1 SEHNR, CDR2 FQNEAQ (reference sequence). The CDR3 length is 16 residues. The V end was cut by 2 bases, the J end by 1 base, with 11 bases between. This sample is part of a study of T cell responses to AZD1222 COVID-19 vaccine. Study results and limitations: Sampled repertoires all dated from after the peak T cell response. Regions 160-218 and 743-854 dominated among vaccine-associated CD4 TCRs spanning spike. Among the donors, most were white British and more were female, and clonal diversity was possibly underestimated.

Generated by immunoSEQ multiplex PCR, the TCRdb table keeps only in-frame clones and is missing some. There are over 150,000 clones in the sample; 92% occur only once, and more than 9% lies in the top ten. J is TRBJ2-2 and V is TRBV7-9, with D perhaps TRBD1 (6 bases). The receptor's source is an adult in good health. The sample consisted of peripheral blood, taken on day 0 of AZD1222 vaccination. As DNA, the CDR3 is TGTGCCAGCAGCTTATGGTCGGACAGGAACACCGGGGAGCTGTTTTTT. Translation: CASSLWSDRNTGELFF. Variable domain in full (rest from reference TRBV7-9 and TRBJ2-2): DTGVSQNPRHKITKRGQNVTFRCDPISEHNRLYWYRQTLGQGPEFLTYFQNEAQLEKSRLLSDRFSAERPKGSFSTLEIQRTEQGDSAMYLCASSLWSDRNTGELFFGEGSRLTVL.